This TCR beta chain was sequenced for a study of blood T cell repertoires in COVID-19. Authors' analysis steps: Estimates of nucleated cell counts were drawn from the amplification of reference gene primers. TCRdb's copy holds only in-frame clones and misses some; the assay was immunoSEQ multiplex PCR. That table furnishes V, J and clone size, whereas the DNA furnished D and trimming. The table includes 150,000 to 200,000 clones, roughly 86% detected once. Specimen: peripheral blood. The sequence came from a man in his 70s with acute or convalescent COVID-19.

CDR3: CASSPAGGDDSPLHF. Here the CDR3 DNA reads TGTGCCAGCTCCCCGGCGGGGGGAGATGATTCACCCCTCCACTTT. V and J are TRBV18 and TRBJ1-6; maybe TRBD1 (5 bases). V gave up 6 bases and J gave up 8 bases, with 17 bases separating them. The germline gives CDR1 KGHSH, CDR2 LQKENI. The CDR3 has 15 residues.